One TCR beta chain is described in this entry. As yet, its antigen is unknown. This table comes from immunoSEQ multiplex PCR, and its TCRdb copy is limited to in-frame clones, with some not included. The sample consists of 250,000 to 400,000 clones, nearly 90% of them appearing once. The entry originates in a study of cytomegalovirus exposure and HLA in healthy donors. The study's findings and limits: Reports credit the classifier with highly specific, highly sensitive diagnosis of cytomegalovirus status. The investigators catalogued 164 TCR beta chains as cytomegalovirus-associated. Most TCR sequences proved rare, with some public TCRs found in many donors. CMV antigen specificity of a few CMV-associated chains was confirmed in vitro.

The CDR3 is 15 residues long. The V gene's germline CDR1 is SEHNR and CDR2 FQNEAQ (reference sequence). V shed 0 bases and J 3 bases; nucleotides not matched to a gene: 4. This TCR was recovered from a man younger than 45 in good health and CMV-seronegative. Sequencing input: PBMCs. The chain couples TRBV7-9 to TRBJ2-7; 8 bases align to TRBD1. CDR3 nucleotides: TGTGCCAGCAGCTTAGCCCGCGGACAGGGCTACGAGCAGTACTTC. This codes for CASSLARGQGYEQYF.